The next 31 T cell receptor beta chains were all read from a single sample in a study of patients and donors after allogeneic stem cell transplantation. Each CDR3 protein gets one entry after TCRdb re-called the RT-PCR reads with MiXCR. The sample carries 410,000 or so distinct CDR3 sequences, around 15% recorded once. The specimen was blood, either unsorted or a sorted T cell fraction (not recorded which). The source is a human donor who was either an allogeneic HSCT recipient or a stem cell or donor lymphocyte infusion donor (not recorded which). It is not recorded whose cells these are; they may come from a transplant donor.

In its sample, this clonotype was seen once. The J gene is TRBJ2-7, the V gene TRBV24-1; the D gene is possibly TRBD2 (5 bases). The CDR3 has 15 amino acids. Germline CDR1 is KGHDR and CDR2 is SFDVKD. V lost 3 bases, J lost 4 bases, and 15 bases lay in between. The chain's CDR3 is CATSDAAGQRYEQYF. The CDR3 coding sequence is TGTGCCACCAGTGATGCCGCCGGCCAGCGGTACGAGCAGTACTTC.

V usage is TRBV5-1 and J usage is TRBJ2-2, with D unresolved. Germline V gene sequence: CDR1 SGHRS, CDR2 YFSETQ. V lost 0 bases and J lost 4, with 10 bases in between. The CDR3 is 15 residues long. The CDR3 sequence is CASSLVGSTTGELFF. In DNA form, the CDR3 reads TGCGCCAGCAGCTTGGTTGGGTCTACCACCGGGGAGCTGTTTTTT.

This clonotype appeared a few times. The V call is TRBV12-3 or TRBV12-4, the J call TRBJ2-1; D not certain. Trimming removed 6 bases at V and 10 bases at J, with 16 bases between. The CDR3 loop spans 13 amino acids. The CDR3 coding sequence is TGTGCCAGCAGCCTAGGACGCCCATGGGAGCAGTTCTTC. Residues: CASSLGRPWEQFF.

The V gene is TRBV19, the J gene TRBJ1-1; possible D gene TRBD1, 6 bases. CDR3 length: 13 residues. V gave up 9 bases and J gave up 0 bases, with 11 bases separating them. Germline CDR1 LNHDA, CDR2 SQIVND (reference sequence). The CDR3 DNA reads TGTGCCAGCAAGGACAGAGTGAACACTGAAGCTTTCTTT. This codes for CASKDRVNTEAFF.

This chain connects TRBV4-2 to TRBJ2-7; D uncertain. The CDR3 runs to 15 residues. V was pared by 0 bases and J by 3 bases, with 12 bases between. Germline CDR1 LGHNA, CDR2 YNFKEQ. The CDR3 loop reads CASSQDAGGHYEQYF. DNA of the CDR3: TGTGCCAGCAGCCAAGATGCAGGTGGCCACTACGAGCAGTACTTC.

In its sample, this clonotype was seen a few times. The J gene is TRBJ1-1, the V gene TRBV7-9, with a possible D match to TRBD1 (5 bases). CDR3 length equals 14 residues. Trimming took 5 bases from V and 4 from J, leaving 14 bases between them. Germline V gives CDR1 SEHNR, CDR2 FQNEAQ (reference sequence). CDR3 loop: CASSPNPGSTEAFF. The CDR3 DNA follows: TGTGCCAGCAGCCCCAACCCAGGGAGCACTGAAGCTTTCTTT.

The rearrangement joins TRBV6-1 to TRBJ1-2; 10 nucleotides match TRBD1. With 7 bases clipped from V and 4 bases from J, the junction kept 6 bases outside the gene matches. The germline V gene has CDR1 MNHNS and CDR2 SASEGT. The CDR3 contains 14 residues. The CDR3 is CASTRGQGTYGYTF. For the CDR3, the DNA is TGTGCCAGCACCAGGGGACAGGGGACCTATGGCTACACCTTC.

This chain links TRBV6-5 with TRBJ1-2; 7 bases fit TRBD1. The J segment lost 8 bases and the V segment lost 0 bases, leaving 6 bases of the junction unmatched. The germline V gene has CDR1 MNHEY and CDR2 SVGAGI. The CDR3 contains 14 residues. Here the CDR3 reads CASSYSGQLDGYTF. The CDR3 region has the DNA TGTGCCAGCAGTTACTCGGGACAGCTGGACGGCTACACCTTC.

This clonotype turned up a few times. The V and J genes are TRBV5-1 and TRBJ1-6; 10 bases map to TRBD1. The CDR3 extends over 16 amino acids. Germline CDR1 and CDR2: SGHRS and YFSETQ. J was trimmed by 3 bases and V by 4 bases; bases with no gene match: 4. The CDR3: CASSEGQGYYNSPLHF. The CDR3 DNA follows: TGCGCCAGCAGCGAGGGACAGGGGTACTATAATTCACCCCTCCACTTT.

The rearrangement links TRBV4-1 to TRBJ2-1, with D possibly being TRBD1 (5 bases). The CDR3 consists of 12 residues. V was shortened by 1 base and J by 8 bases, with 6 bases between the two germline ends. Germline CDR1 and CDR2: MGHRA and YSYEKL. CDR3 region: CASSQARDEQFF. In DNA form, the CDR3 reads TGCGCCAGCAGCCAAGCCAGGGATGAGCAGTTCTTC.

The chain employs TRBV6-2 or TRBV6-3 and TRBJ1-5; D call uncertain. This CDR3 region has 13 residues. In germline, CDR1 is MNHEY, CDR2 SVGEGT. The ends were cut back, 2 bases at V and 7 bases at J, with 9 bases in the middle. The CDR3 protein is CASSYLGRQPQHF. DNA of the CDR3: TGTGCCAGCAGTTACCTGGGGAGGCAGCCCCAGCATTTT.

This clonotype was recorded a few times. The chain combines TRBV11-2 with TRBJ1-2; 9 bases are a match to TRBD1. Trimming took 8 bases from V and 8 from J; bases not matched to a gene: 9. The V gene's germline CDR1 is SGHAT and CDR2 FQNNGV. The CDR3 covers 13 residues. In nucleotides, the CDR3 is TGTGCCAGCTCGCCTATAACAGGGGGCGGCTACACCTTC. It codes for CASSPITGGGYTF.

J is TRBJ2-7 and V is TRBV12-3 or TRBV12-4; 7 nucleotides align to TRBD1. Trimming at V came to 6 bases and at J to 5 bases, leaving 7 bases not matched to a gene. There are 13 residues in the CDR3. CDR3 residues: CASRETGSDEQYF. Here the CDR3 DNA reads TGTGCCAGCAGGGAGACAGGGTCCGACGAGCAGTACTTC.

The chain couples TRBV5-1 to TRBJ1-2, with D uncertain. Trimming shortened V by 0 bases and J by 0 bases, and 6 bases separated the two germline ends. CDR3 length equals 14 residues. Germline V gene sequence: CDR1 SGHRS, CDR2 YFSETQ. Here the CDR3 DNA reads TGCGCCAGCAGCTTGGGAAATACTAACTATGGCTACACCTTC. Its translation is CASSLGNTNYGYTF. The variable domain in full, with the rest retrieved from reference TRBV5-1 and TRBJ1-2, is KAGVTQTPRYLIKTRGQQVTLSCSPISGHRSVSWYQQTPGQGLQFLFEYFSETQRNKGNFPGRFSGRQFSNSRSEMNVSTLELGDSALYLCASSLGNTNYGYTFGSGTRLTVV.

The chain is built from TRBV20-1 and TRBJ2-7; no clear D. Germline V gene data show CDR1 as DFQATT and CDR2 as SNEGSKA (reference sequence). This CDR3 is built from 11 residues. Between the trimmed V and J ends, which lost 0 bases and 9 bases, there was a span of 9 bases. Here the CDR3 reads CSARDKVRQYF. In DNA form, the CDR3 reads TGCAGTGCTAGAGATAAAGTAAGGCAGTACTTC.

The J gene is TRBJ1-4, the V gene TRBV15; no reliable D call. The CDR3 runs to 16 residues. Trimming pared 0 bases from V and 7 bases from J, leaving 15 bases between. Per germline, CDR1 LNHNV and CDR2 YYDKDF (reference sequence). The DNA for the CDR3 is TGTGCCACCAGCAGAGATGACCGCAGGTTTGGTGAAAAACTGTTTTTT. This encodes CATSRDDRRFGEKLFF.

This clonotype was detected a few times. J is TRBJ1-2 and V is TRBV6-5; D is perhaps TRBD1 (6 bases). The V gene's germline CDR1 is MNHEY and CDR2 SVGAGI. With 2 bases removed from V and 8 bases from J, the gap between germline ends came to 12 bases. This CDR3 region has 13 residues. This CDR3 reads CASSYRRGEGYTF. The DNA of the CDR3 is TGTGCCAGCAGTTACCGAAGGGGGGAGGGCTACACCTTC.

This clonotype has only a few counts. The chain couples TRBV6-4 to TRBJ1-6; D is undetermined. This CDR3 has 13 residues. Deletions cut 3 bases from V and 10 bases from J, with 10 bases between. Germline-derived CDR1 and CDR2 are MRHNA and SNTAGT. This chain's CDR3 is CASSEDPGSPLHF. CDR3 DNA: TGTGCCAGCAGTGAGGACCCGGGATCACCCCTCCACTTT.

This clonotype came up a few times. The chain has TRBV20-1 and TRBJ1-4, with D possibly being TRBD1 (5 bases). Germline-derived CDR1 and CDR2 are DFQATT and SNEGSKA (reference sequence). Trimming took off 6 bases at V and 8 bases at J, with 13 bases between the two ends. The CDR3 length is 12 residues. CDR3 protein: CSAAGLREKLFF. The CDR3 DNA follows: TGCAGTGCGGCGGGGCTTCGGGAAAAACTGTTTTTT.

Comment on this clonotype: Because it lacks the conserved phenylalanine or tryptophan at the end, this CDR3 is likely a read error. The rearrangement joins TRBV9 to TRBJ2-5, with TRBD2 identical over 12 bases. Germline trimming cut 8 bases from V and 3 bases from J; bases unmatched to any gene: 8. The CDR3 consists of 15 residues. Germline V gene lookup returns CDR1 SGDLS and CDR2 YYNGEE. DNA of the CDR3: TGTGCCAGTACGACTAGCGGGGGAGAGAAAGAGACCCAGTACTTA. Amino acid sequence: CASTTSGGEKETQYL.

The chain joins TRBV24-1 to TRBJ2-3, with unresolved D. Germline-derived CDR1 and CDR2 are KGHDR and SFDVKD. CDR3 length: 12 residues. V shed 5 bases and J shed 5 bases, with 7 bases lying between them. CDR3 sequence reads: CATSGVKDTQYF. DNA of the CDR3: TGTGCCACCAGTGGGGTCAAAGATACGCAGTATTTT.

This clonotype has more than one count but fewer than ten. V usage is TRBV5-1 and J usage is TRBJ1-1; no definite D call. The CDR3 has 16 amino acids. Between the trimmed V and J ends, which lost 2 bases and 6 bases, there was a span of 20 bases. CDR1 and CDR2 from the germline V gene are SGHRS and YFSETQ. CDR3 sequence (DNA): TGCGCCAGCAGCTTACTAGTTGGCAGGCCCGCGTCTGAAGCTTTCTTT. Residues: CASSLLVGRPASEAFF. Full variable domain (missing parts from reference TRBV5-1 and TRBJ1-1): KAGVTQTPRYLIKTRGQQVTLSCSPISGHRSVSWYQQTPGQGLQFLFEYFSETQRNKGNFPGRFSGRQFSNSRSEMNVSTLELGDSALYLCASSLLVGRPASEAFFGQGTRLTVV.

This clonotype was counted only a few times. V is TRBV18 and J is TRBJ2-2; D is possibly TRBD1 (5 bases). V lost 1 base and J 1 base, leaving 10 bases between the germline ends. Germline assignment: CDR1 KGHSH and CDR2 LQKENI. The CDR3 totals 16 residues. CDR3 region: CASSPLSRVNTGELFF. The CDR3 nucleotides are TGTGCCAGCTCACCACTGAGCAGGGTGAACACCGGGGAGCTGTTTTTT. Filled out from reference TRBV18 and TRBJ2-2, the complete variable domain reads NAGVMQNPRHLVRRRGQEARLRCSPMKGHSHVYWYRQLPEEGLKFMVYLQKENIIDESGMPKERFSAEFPKEGPSILRIQQVVRGDSAAYFCASSPLSRVNTGELFFGEGSRLTVL.

This clonotype was recorded a few times. The rearrangement uses TRBV9 and TRBJ2-7, with D hard to call. Germline assignment: CDR1 SGDLS and CDR2 YYNGEE. The CDR3 length is 15 residues. V dropped 4 bases and J dropped 4 bases, with 18 bases sitting between them. CDR3 loop: CASSPFIADLYEQYF. Here the CDR3 DNA reads TGTGCCAGCAGCCCATTCATAGCCGACCTTTACGAGCAGTACTTC.

This clonotype was counted a few times. The rearrangement links TRBV12-3 or TRBV12-4 to TRBJ1-2; 7 bases match TRBD1. After removal of 6 bases from V and 2 bases from J, the junction contained 3 bases not matched to a gene. The CDR3 is made up of 13 amino acids. The CDR3 is CASSWDRNYGYTF. CDR3 nucleotides: TGTGCCAGCAGCTGGGACAGAAACTATGGCTACACCTTC.

The gene calls are TRBV6-1 and TRBJ1-3; D gene ambiguous. CDR3 length: 14 amino acids. CDR1 is MNHNS and CDR2 is SASEGT in the germline V gene. The V end lost 10 bases, the J end lost 4 bases, and 17 bases lay between the germline ends. This CDR3 reads CATLSRLGGNTIYF. In DNA, the CDR3 is TGTGCCACCCTTAGTCGTTTGGGGGGAAACACCATATATTTT.

The chain employs TRBV5-1 and TRBJ1-2, with D unresolved. CDR1 is SGHRS, CDR2 YFSETQ, per germline. The CDR3 totals 14 residues. With 3 bases removed from V and 0 bases from J, the gap between germline ends came to 9 bases. In DNA form, the CDR3 reads TGCGCCAGCAGCTATCAGGACGCTAACTATGGCTACACCTTC. Protein: CASSYQDANYGYTF. The full variable domain, with the rest looked up from reference TRBV5-1 and TRBJ1-2, is KAGVTQTPRYLIKTRGQQVTLSCSPISGHRSVSWYQQTPGQGLQFLFEYFSETQRNKGNFPGRFSGRQFSNSRSEMNVSTLELGDSALYLCASSYQDANYGYTFGSGTRLTVV.

The chain is built from TRBV7-9 and TRBJ1-1; D is unresolved. Germline values: CDR1 SEHNR, CDR2 FQNEAQ (reference sequence). The CDR3 length is 15 residues. Trimming took off 7 bases at V and 1 base at J, with 16 bases between the two ends. In DNA, the CDR3 is TGTGCCAGCACCAAGGTAGTCGGAGAGAACACTGAAGCTTTCTTT. The encoded protein is CASTKVVGENTEAFF.

J is TRBJ1-2 and V is TRBV5-1; D gene unclear. Germline-derived CDR1 and CDR2 are SGHRS and YFSETQ. Trimming took 5 bases from V and 6 from J, leaving 8 bases between them. This CDR3 comprises 11 residues. CDR3: CASRLRDGYTF. CDR3 DNA sequence: TGCGCCAGCAGATTGAGGGATGGCTACACCTTC.

The CDR3 DNA follows: TGTGCCACCAGCAGTCATAAGGGCACGGGAAGACCGGTCGAGCAGTACTTC. Its translation is CATSSHKGTGRPVEQYF. The chain employs TRBV15 and TRBJ2-7, with D possibly being TRBD2 (5 bases). Germline V gives CDR1 LNHNV, CDR2 YYDKDF (reference sequence). The germline V and J ends were trimmed by 3 bases and 6 bases, with 24 bases remaining between them. The CDR3 is made up of 17 amino acids.

The chain links TRBV18 to TRBJ2-3; D not resolved. This CDR3 contains 13 residues. Trimming stripped 6 bases from V and 6 bases from J, with 13 bases between. Germline V gene lookup returns CDR1 KGHSH and CDR2 LQKENI. CDR3: CASSPYLKDTQYF. The CDR3 DNA follows: TGTGCCAGCTCCCCCTACTTGAAGGATACGCAGTATTTT.